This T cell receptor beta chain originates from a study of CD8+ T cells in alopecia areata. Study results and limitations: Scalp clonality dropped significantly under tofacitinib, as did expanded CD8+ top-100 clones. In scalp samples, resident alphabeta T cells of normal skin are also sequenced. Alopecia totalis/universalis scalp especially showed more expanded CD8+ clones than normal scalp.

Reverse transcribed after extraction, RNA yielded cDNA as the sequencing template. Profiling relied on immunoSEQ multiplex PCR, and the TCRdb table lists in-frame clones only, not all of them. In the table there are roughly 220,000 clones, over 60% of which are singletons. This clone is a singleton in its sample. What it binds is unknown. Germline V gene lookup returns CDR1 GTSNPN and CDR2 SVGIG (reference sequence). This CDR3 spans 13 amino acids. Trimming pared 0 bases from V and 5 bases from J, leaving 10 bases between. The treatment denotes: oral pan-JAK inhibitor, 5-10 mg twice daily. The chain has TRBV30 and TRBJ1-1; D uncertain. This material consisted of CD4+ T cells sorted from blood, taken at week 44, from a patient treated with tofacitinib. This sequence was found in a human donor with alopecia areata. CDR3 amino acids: CAWSVGPRTEAFF. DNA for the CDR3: TGTGCCTGGAGTGTAGGCCCGAGGACTGAAGCTTTCTTT.